Listed below are T cell receptor beta chains from one sample, sequenced in a study of PD-L1 blockade in urothelial cancer. Profiled with immunoSEQ multiplex PCR; TCRdb holds only in-frame clones, not every one. The data hold about 90,000 clones, with more than 90% observed a single time. This specimen consisted of PBMCs, obtained around atezolizumab (anti-PD-L1) treatment. These TCRs come from a man aged 60-69 years with urothelial cancer. Each CDR3 is given with its conserved first and last residue. D genes are given only for firm matches. A row's size may be missing; if present it is once, few, many or a size class.

clone size	V gene	J gene	D gene	CDR3 protein	CDR3 DNA
-	TRBV9	TRBJ1-4	-	CASSVAMLDEKLFF	TGTGCCAGCAGCGTAGCTATGTTGGATGAAAAACTGTTTTTT
-	TRBV9	TRBJ2-1	-	CASSPGLINNEQFF	TGTGCCAGCAGCCCCGGACTAATAAACAATGAGCAGTTCTTC
-	TRBV5-6	TRBJ1-4	TRBD1	CASSLTGEPGEKLFF	TGTGCCAGCAGCTTGACAGGGGAGCCCGGCGAAAAACTGTTTTTT
-	TRBV14	TRBJ1-2	-	CASSRGQPTLYGYTF	TGTGCCAGCAGCCGCGGACAGCCTACCCTCTATGGCTACACCTTC
-	TRBV30	TRBJ2-3	TRBD2	CAWKQRGGWGTDTQYF	TGTGCCTGGAAGCAGCGGGGGGGCTGGGGCACAGATACGCAGTATTTT
-	TRBV4-1	TRBJ2-7	-	CASSQVTGISYEQYF	TGCGCCAGCAGCCAAGTGACGGGAATCTCATACGAGCAGTACTTC
-	TRBV5-5	TRBJ1-2	-	CASSSQVGGGYTF	TGTGCCAGCAGTTCGCAGGTCGGTGGGGGCTACACCTTC
-	TRBV5-1	TRBJ2-2	TRBD1	CASSLTTGVTGELFF	TGCGCCAGCAGTTTGACGACAGGGGTCACCGGGGAGCTGTTTTTT
-	TRBV29-1	TRBJ1-5	-	CSVDGTPRRSNQPQHF	TGCAGCGTTGACGGGACACCCCGCAGGAGCAATCAGCCCCAGCATTTT
-	TRBV7-2	TRBJ2-1	TRBD2	CASSSLGGASSYNEQFF	TGTGCCAGCAGCTCCCTCGGGGGGGCCAGCTCCTACAATGAGCAGTTCTTC
few	TRBV18	TRBJ1-2	-	CASSLGTTIADGYTF	TGTGCCAGCTCACTCGGGACTACTATAGCGGATGGCTACACCTTC
once	TRBV18	TRBJ2-3	TRBD1	CASSPQGVQNTDTQYF	TGTGCCAGCTCGCCACAGGGGGTGCAGAACACAGATACGCAGTATTTT
-	TRBV7-9	TRBJ1-1	TRBD1	CASSRQGENTEAFF	TGTGCCAGCAGCAGACAGGGGGAGAACACTGAAGCTTTCTTT
few	TRBV6-1	TRBJ1-2	-	CASSEMGGGGYTF	TGTGCCAGCAGTGAAATGGGCGGAGGGGGCTACACCTTC
-	TRBV5-6	TRBJ1-2	TRBD1	CASSWTGGGSIRYTF	TGTGCCAGCAGCTGGACAGGGGGCGGCTCGATTCGCTACACCTTC
-	TRBV4-2	TRBJ1-2	-	CASSQDPGGYTF	TGTGCCAGCAGCCAAGATCCCGGTGGCTACACCTTC
-	TRBV19	TRBJ1-1	-	CASTGNPSNTEAFF	TGTGCCAGCACAGGGAACCCTTCGAACACTGAAGCTTTCTTT
-	TRBV6-6	TRBJ2-1	TRBD2	CASSTGLAERYNEQFF	TGTGCCAGCTCAACGGGACTAGCGGAGCGTTACAATGAGCAGTTCTTC
-	TRBV5-4	TRBJ1-1	-	CASSFQDTEAFF	TGTGCCAGCAGCTTCCAGGACACTGAAGCTTTCTTT
-	TRBV19	TRBJ1-6	-	CASSKVENSPLHF	TGTGCCAGTTCGAAGGTGGAGAATTCACCCCTCCACTTT
-	TRBV4-1	TRBJ2-1	TRBD1	CASSHLDRDNEQFF	TGCGCCAGCAGCCACCTCGACAGGGACAATGAGCAGTTCTTC
-	TRBV7-3	TRBJ2-6	-	CASSFGGSGANVLTF	TGTGCCAGCAGCTTCGGGGGCTCTGGGGCCAACGTCCTGACTTTC
-	TRBV28	TRBJ2-7	TRBD1	CASSLTGDVYEQYF	TGTGCCAGCAGCCTGACAGGGGACGTATACGAGCAGTACTTC
-	TRBV11-2	TRBJ1-3	-	CASSLAVRLSHSGNTIYF	TGTGCCAGCAGCTTAGCGGTCCGCTTAAGTCACTCTGGAAACACCATATATTTT
-	TRBV5-6	TRBJ1-5	-	CASSGGAGNQPQHF	TGTGCCAGCAGCGGTGGGGCCGGCAATCAGCCCCAGCATTTT
-	TRBV27	TRBJ1-1	-	CASSPRPRRGAFF	TGTGCCAGCAGTCCAAGGCCCCGCCGCGGAGCTTTCTTT
-	TRBV30	TRBJ2-7	TRBD2	CAFWVASGGGFYEQYF	TGTGCCTTCTGGGTGGCTAGCGGGGGGGGTTTCTACGAGCAGTACTTC
-	TRBV5-4	TRBJ2-1	TRBD2	CASSSKLGTSELNEQFF	TGTGCCAGCAGCTCAAAATTAGGGACTAGCGAGCTGAATGAGCAGTTCTTC
-	TRBV4-3	TRBJ1-6	TRBD1	CASSQDDRDNSPLHF	TGCGCCAGCAGCCAAGACGACAGGGATAATTCACCCCTCCACTTT
-	TRBV9	TRBJ2-7	TRBD2	CASSPPRGGAGYSYEQYF	TGTGCCAGCAGCCCACCCCGGGGGGGGGCAGGGTATAGTTACGAGCAGTACTTC
-	TRBV30	TRBJ1-5	-	CASHPGGDSNQPQHF	TGTGCCTCCCACCCGGGGGGGGATAGCAATCAGCCCCAGCATTTT
-	TRBV18	TRBJ1-4	TRBD1	CASSPDRVTTNEKLFF	TGTGCCAGCTCACCGGACAGGGTAACCACTAATGAAAAACTGTTTTTT
-	TRBV5-1	TRBJ2-5	-	CASSPGTSPQETQYF	TGCGCCAGCAGCCCCGGGACATCACCTCAAGAGACCCAGTACTTC
-	TRBV6-1	TRBJ2-4	TRBD1	CASRSGQAGKNIQYF	TGTGCCAGCAGGTCGGGACAGGCGGGTAAAAACATTCAGTACTTC
-	TRBV5-1	TRBJ1-1	-	CASSLQGGNTEAFF	TGCGCCAGCAGCTTACAGGGCGGGAACACTGAAGCTTTCTTT
-	TRBV30	TRBJ2-3	-	CAWSTLEDTQYF	TGTGCCTGGAGTACCCTCGAGGATACGCAGTATTTT
-	TRBV30	TRBJ2-1	TRBD1	CAWGGQGVNEQFF	TGTGCCTGGGGGGGACAGGGGGTCAATGAGCAGTTCTTC
-	TRBV5-4	TRBJ2-2	TRBD2	CASSSGGAVGELFF	TGTGCCAGCAGTAGCGGGGGGGCCGTCGGGGAGCTGTTTTTT
-	TRBV6-1	TRBJ1-2	-	CASSEGTVDGYTF	TGTGCCAGCAGTGAGGGCACGGTGGATGGCTACACCTTC
-	TRBV2	TRBJ2-3	TRBD2	CASSSGTRRTDTQYF	TGTGCCAGCAGCTCCGGGACTAGGCGCACAGATACGCAGTATTTT
-	TRBV9	TRBJ2-1	-	CASSVAQDSYNEQFF	TGTGCCAGCAGCGTAGCACAGGACTCCTACAATGAGCAGTTCTTC
-	TRBV11-2	TRBJ1-1	-	CASSSMGGEAFF	TGTGCCAGCAGCTCAATGGGGGGTGAAGCTTTCTTT
-	TRBV18	TRBJ1-1	TRBD1	CASSPRTGWDTEAFF	TGTGCCAGCTCACCAAGGACAGGGTGGGACACTGAAGCTTTCTTT
-	TRBV25-1	TRBJ2-3	-	CASTRPGTDTQYF	TGTGCCAGCACCCGACCGGGAACAGATACGCAGTATTTT
-	TRBV6-5	TRBJ1-3	-	CASSPRQGNTIYF	TGTGCCAGCAGTCCGCGACAGGGAAACACCATATATTTT
once	TRBV11-3	TRBJ2-3	TRBD1	CASSSRTGAADTQYF	TGTGCCAGCAGCTCGCGGACAGGGGCAGCAGATACGCAGTATTTT
-	TRBV5-1	TRBJ2-3	TRBD2	CASGASGSSTDTQYF	TGCGCCAGCGGGGCTAGCGGTTCTAGCACAGATACGCAGTATTTT
-	TRBV9	TRBJ1-1	-	CASSLQQGNTEAFF	TGTGCCAGCAGCTTACAGCAGGGGAACACTGAAGCTTTCTTT